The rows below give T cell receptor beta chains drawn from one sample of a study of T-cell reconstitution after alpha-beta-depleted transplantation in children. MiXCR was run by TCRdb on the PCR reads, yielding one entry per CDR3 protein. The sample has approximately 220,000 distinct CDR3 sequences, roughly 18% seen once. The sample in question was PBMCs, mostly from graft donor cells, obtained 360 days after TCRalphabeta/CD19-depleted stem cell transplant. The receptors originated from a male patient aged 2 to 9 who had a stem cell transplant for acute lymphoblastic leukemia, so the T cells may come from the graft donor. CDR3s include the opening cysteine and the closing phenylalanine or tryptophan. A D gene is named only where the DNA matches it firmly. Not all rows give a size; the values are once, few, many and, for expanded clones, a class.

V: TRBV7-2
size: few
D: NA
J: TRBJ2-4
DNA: TGTGCCAGCAGCTTAACAAACGGACCCAAAAACATTCAGTACTTC
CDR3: CASSLTNGPKNIQYF

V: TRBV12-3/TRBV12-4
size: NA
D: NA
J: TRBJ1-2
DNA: TGTGCCAGCAGTTTCGTCTCGGAATTCCACACCTTC
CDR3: CASSFVSEFHTF

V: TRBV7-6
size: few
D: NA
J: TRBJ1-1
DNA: TGTGCCAGCAGCTTAAACGGGATAGACACTGAAGCTTTCTTT
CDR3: CASSLNGIDTEAFF

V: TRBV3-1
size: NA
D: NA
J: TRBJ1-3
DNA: TGTGCCACCTCCCAAGATCGGCAGGGTGGAATAAGAAACACCATATATTTT
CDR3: CATSQDRQGGIRNTIYF

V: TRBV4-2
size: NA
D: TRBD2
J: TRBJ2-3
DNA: TGTTCCATAGGGCGGGGAGGGGCAGATACGCAGTATTTT
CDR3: CSIGRGGADTQYF

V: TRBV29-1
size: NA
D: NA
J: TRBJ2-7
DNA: TGCAGCGTTGGAGTTAGCCCCTACGAGCAGTACTTC
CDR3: CSVGVSPYEQYF

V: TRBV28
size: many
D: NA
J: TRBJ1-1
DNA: TGTGCCAGCAGTTTTTCCCAGTTCGCCAGGGTAGGGGGGCCTGAAGCTTTCTTT
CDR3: CASSFSQFARVGGPEAFF

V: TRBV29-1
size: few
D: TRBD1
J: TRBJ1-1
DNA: TGCAGCACCGGGACAGGGACCTTAGAAGCTTTCTTT
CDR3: CSTGTGTLEAFF

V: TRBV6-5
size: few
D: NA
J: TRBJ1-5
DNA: TGTGCCAGCAGTTCCGGTAGGCTGTATAGCAATCAGCCCCAGCATTTT
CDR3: CASSSGRLYSNQPQHF

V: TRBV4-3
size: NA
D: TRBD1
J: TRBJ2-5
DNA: TGCGCCAGCAGCCAAGAGGCCCCGACAGGGGGGGGTATGGAGACCCAGTACTTC
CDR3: CASSQEAPTGGGMETQYF

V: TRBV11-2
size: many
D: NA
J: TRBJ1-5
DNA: TGTGCCAGCAGCCTAACCGAGGGGGGCCAGCCCCAGCATTTT
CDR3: CASSLTEGGQPQHF

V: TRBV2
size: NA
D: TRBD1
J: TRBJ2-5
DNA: TGTGCCAGCAGTGAAGTCAGGGGGCGGCGTCGGGCCCACTCAGAGACCCAGTACTTC
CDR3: CASSEVRGRRRAHSETQYF

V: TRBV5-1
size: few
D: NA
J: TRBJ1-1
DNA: TGCGCCAGCAGCTCTTTTTCACCGGGATTGAACACTGAAGCTTTCTTT
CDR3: CASSSFSPGLNTEAFF

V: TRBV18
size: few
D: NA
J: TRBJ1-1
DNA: TGTGCCAGCTCACCGAAGGTGAACACTGAAGCTTTCTTT
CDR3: CASSPKVNTEAFF

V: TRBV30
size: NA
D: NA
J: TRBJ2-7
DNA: TGTGCCTGGAGCGGTGGGAGCTCCTACGAGCAGTACTTC
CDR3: CAWSGGSSYEQYF

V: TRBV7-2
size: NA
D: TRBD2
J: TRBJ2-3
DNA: TGTGCCAGCAGCTTACGGACTAGCGGCACAGATACGCAGTATTTT
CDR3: CASSLRTSGTDTQYF

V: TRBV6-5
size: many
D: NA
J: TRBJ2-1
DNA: TGTGCCAGCAGTTACTCGATGGGGGTCTCCTACAATGAGCAGTTCTTC
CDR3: CASSYSMGVSYNEQFF

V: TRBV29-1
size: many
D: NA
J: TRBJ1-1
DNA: TGCAGCGCCCAATCAGGGATGAACACTGAAGCTTTCTTT
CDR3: CSAQSGMNTEAFF

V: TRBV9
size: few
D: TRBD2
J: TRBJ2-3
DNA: TGTGCCAGCAGCGCCCGGACTAGCGGGCCAGATACGCAGTATTTT
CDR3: CASSARTSGPDTQYF

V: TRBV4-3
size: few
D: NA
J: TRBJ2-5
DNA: TGCGCCAGCAGCTTACACCGGGACTGGCTGTACCAAGAGACCCAGTACTTC
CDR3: CASSLHRDWLYQETQYF

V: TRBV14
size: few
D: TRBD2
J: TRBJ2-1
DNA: TGTGCCAGCAGCCGTCTAGCGGGGGGGCAGTCCTACAATGAGCAGTTCTTC
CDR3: CASSRLAGGQSYNEQFF

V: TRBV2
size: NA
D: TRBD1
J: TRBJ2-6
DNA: TGTGCCAGCACCCGCGGACAGGTCAGCTCTGGGGCCAACGTCCTGACTTTC
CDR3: CASTRGQVSSGANVLTF

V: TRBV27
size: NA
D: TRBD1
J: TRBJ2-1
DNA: TGTGCCAGCAGTTTTTTCGGGGGACAGGGGGATCATGAGCAGTTCTTC
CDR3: CASSFFGGQGDHEQFF

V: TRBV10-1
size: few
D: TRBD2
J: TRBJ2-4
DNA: TGCGCCAGCAGTGAAACGGCTAGCGGGACGGTGGTTCAGTACTTC
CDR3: CASSETASGTVVQYF

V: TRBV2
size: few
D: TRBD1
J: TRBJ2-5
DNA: TGTGCCAGCAGACAGGGGGCGGAGACCCAGTACTTC
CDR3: CASRQGAETQYF

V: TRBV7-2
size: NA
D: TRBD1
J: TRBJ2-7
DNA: TGTGCCAGCAGCTTAGTGGGAGGGGGACAGGGGGCCGAAGAGCAGTACTTC
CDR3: CASSLVGGGQGAEEQYF

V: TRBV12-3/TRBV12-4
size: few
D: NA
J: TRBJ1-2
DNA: TGTGCCAGCAGGGGCCGGACAACAAATTCTGGGGGCTACACCTTC
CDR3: CASRGRTTNSGGYTF

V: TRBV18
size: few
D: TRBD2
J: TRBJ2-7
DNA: TGTGCCAGCTCGCCGACTAGCGGGAGTCGCGAGCAGTACTTC
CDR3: CASSPTSGSREQYF

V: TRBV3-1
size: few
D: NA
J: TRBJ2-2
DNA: TGTGCCAGCAGCCCCACGACTAGGCCGGGGGCCGGGGAGCTGTTTTTT
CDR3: CASSPTTRPGAGELFF

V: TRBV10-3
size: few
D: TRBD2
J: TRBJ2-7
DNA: TGTGCCATCAGTACCAGCGGGGTCGAGCAGTACTTC
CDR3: CAISTSGVEQYF

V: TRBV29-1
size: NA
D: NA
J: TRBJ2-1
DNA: TGCAGCGTTGATGACACTAACAATGAGCAGTTCTTC
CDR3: CSVDDTNNEQFF

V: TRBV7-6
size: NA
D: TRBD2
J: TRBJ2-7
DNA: TGTGCCAGCAGCCCACGGACTAGCGGAGGTTACGAGCAGTACTTC
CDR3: CASSPRTSGGYEQYF

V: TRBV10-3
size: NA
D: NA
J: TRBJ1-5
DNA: TGTGCCATCAGTGACGACGCGCGTCAGCCCCAGCATTTT
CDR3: CAISDDARQPQHF

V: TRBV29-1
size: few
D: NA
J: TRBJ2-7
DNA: TGCAGCGTTTCACAGGGTACCTACGAGCAGTACTTC
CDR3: CSVSQGTYEQYF

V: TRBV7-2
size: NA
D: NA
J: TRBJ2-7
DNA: TGTGCCAGCAGCTTAGGGGATGGACTCCCCCTATACGAGCAGTACTTC
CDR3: CASSLGDGLPLYEQYF

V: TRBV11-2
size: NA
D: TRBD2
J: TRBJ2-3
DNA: TGTGCCAGCAGCTCTCATAGCGGGGCCACAGATACGCAGTATTTT
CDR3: CASSSHSGATDTQYF

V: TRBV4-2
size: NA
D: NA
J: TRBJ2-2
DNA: TGTGCCAGCAGCCAGAACTCCGACGTCGGGGAGCTGTTTTTT
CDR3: CASSQNSDVGELFF

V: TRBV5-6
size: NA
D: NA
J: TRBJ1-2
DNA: TGTGCCAGCAGCTTGAACTACGGGAGCTATGGCTACACCTTC
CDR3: CASSLNYGSYGYTF

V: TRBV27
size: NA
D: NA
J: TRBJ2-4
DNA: TGTGCCAGCAGTTCAGGGGCCAAAAACATTCAGTACTTC
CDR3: CASSSGAKNIQYF

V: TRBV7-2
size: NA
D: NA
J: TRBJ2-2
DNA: TGTGCCAGCAGCTTACTCCAAAACACCGGGGAGCTGTTTTTT
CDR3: CASSLLQNTGELFF

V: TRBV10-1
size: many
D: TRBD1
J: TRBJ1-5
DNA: TGCGCCAGCAGTGACGGGACAGGGGAACAGCCCCAGCATTTT
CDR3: CASSDGTGEQPQHF

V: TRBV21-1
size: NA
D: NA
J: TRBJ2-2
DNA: TGTGCCAGCAGCAAATCAGGGGACAGGGTATTCAGCACCGGGGAGCTGTTTTTT
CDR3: CASSKSGDRVFSTGELFF

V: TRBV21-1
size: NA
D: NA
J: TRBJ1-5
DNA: TGTGCCAGCAGCAAAGCGGACAGGAGAAATCAGCCCCAGCATTTT
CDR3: CASSKADRRNQPQHF